The rows below give T cell receptor beta chains drawn from one sample of a study of vaccination effects on CD4 cells after COVID-19. The method was immunoSEQ multiplex PCR; TCRdb's version includes in-frame clones alone and lacks a portion of them. The repertoire holds tens of thousands of clones, with 75% to 85% as singletons. These TCRs are of unknown antigen specificity. Here the sequenced sample was CD4+ T cells from PBMCs cultured with HCoV-229E spike peptides, taken after COVID-19 vaccination. The receptors here all came from a human donor who received a COVID-19 vaccine. CDR3s include the opening cysteine and the closing phenylalanine or tryptophan. D genes are given only for firm matches. Clone size, where shown, is once, few, many, or a class for clones that have expanded.

d_gene: .; v_gene: TRBV7-2; abundance: .; j_gene: TRBJ1-5; CDR3nt: TGTGCCAGCAGCTTAGGGCAGCTGAATCAGCCCCAGCATTTT; CDR3aa: CASSLGQLNQPQHF
d_gene: .; v_gene: TRBV18; abundance: .; j_gene: TRBJ2-5; CDR3nt: TGTGCCAGCTGCAGGACGGCGCAAGAGACCCAGTACTTC; CDR3aa: CASCRTAQETQYF
d_gene: .; v_gene: TRBV9; abundance: .; j_gene: TRBJ2-3; CDR3nt: TGTGCCAGCAGCGTAGGGGGGGTCATTTCGGAAGATACGCAGTATTTT; CDR3aa: CASSVGGVISEDTQYF
d_gene: .; v_gene: TRBV28; abundance: once; j_gene: TRBJ2-5; CDR3nt: TGTGCCAGCCTAACAGGGGAGACCCAGTACTTC; CDR3aa: CASLTGETQYF
d_gene: TRBD2; v_gene: TRBV6-2/TRBV6-3; abundance: .; j_gene: TRBJ2-1; CDR3nt: TGTGCCAGCAGTTACAGGCAGGCTAAAGGCGGGGGGGCGCGGGAGCAGTTCTTC; CDR3aa: CASSYRQAKGGGAREQFF
d_gene: TRBD1; v_gene: TRBV18; abundance: once; j_gene: TRBJ2-3; CDR3nt: TGTGCCAGCTCACCAGTAGACAGGGGGAGAGATACGCAGTATTTT; CDR3aa: CASSPVDRGRDTQYF
d_gene: .; v_gene: TRBV9; abundance: .; j_gene: TRBJ1-5; CDR3nt: TGTGCCAGCAGCGTCACAGGAAATCAGCCCCAGCATTTT; CDR3aa: CASSVTGNQPQHF
d_gene: .; v_gene: TRBV19; abundance: .; j_gene: TRBJ1-6; CDR3nt: TGTGCCAGTAGTCAGAGGGGAAGAAATTCACCCCTCCACTTT; CDR3aa: CASSQRGRNSPLHF
d_gene: TRBD2; v_gene: TRBV11-1; abundance: .; j_gene: TRBJ2-1; CDR3nt: TGTGCCAGCAGGAGTAGCGGGGGGGATTCCTACAATGAGCAGTTCTTC; CDR3aa: CASRSSGGDSYNEQFF
d_gene: TRBD1; v_gene: TRBV19; abundance: .; j_gene: TRBJ2-4; CDR3nt: TGTGCCAGTAGGGGGACAGGGGCCAAAAACATTCAGTACTTC; CDR3aa: CASRGTGAKNIQYF
d_gene: .; v_gene: TRBV11-2; abundance: .; j_gene: TRBJ1-3; CDR3nt: TGTGCCAGCAGCTATATAAGCGGGGCTGGAAACACCATATATTTT; CDR3aa: CASSYISGAGNTIYF
d_gene: TRBD1; v_gene: TRBV6-5; abundance: .; j_gene: TRBJ2-1; CDR3nt: TGTGCCAGCAGAGCCCCCGGGACAGGGAACAATGAGCAGTTCTTC; CDR3aa: CASRAPGTGNNEQFF
d_gene: .; v_gene: TRBV28; abundance: .; j_gene: TRBJ1-6; CDR3nt: TGTGCCAGCAGTCGATCGGACGGAGGGTCACCCCTCCACTTT; CDR3aa: CASSRSDGGSPLHF
d_gene: .; v_gene: TRBV5-1; abundance: once; j_gene: TRBJ1-2; CDR3nt: TGCGCCAGCAGCTTGAGTGGGGGCCTATATGGCTACACCTTC; CDR3aa: CASSLSGGLYGYTF
d_gene: .; v_gene: TRBV5-4; abundance: .; j_gene: TRBJ1-2; CDR3nt: TGTGCCAGCAGCTTGGTCCCCTCAGGGGAGGGTGGCTACACCTTC; CDR3aa: CASSLVPSGEGGYTF
d_gene: .; v_gene: TRBV30; abundance: .; j_gene: TRBJ2-3; CDR3nt: TGTGCCTGGAGCAACCAGATGGGGGATACGCAGTATTTT; CDR3aa: CAWSNQMGDTQYF
d_gene: TRBD2; v_gene: TRBV10-1; abundance: few; j_gene: TRBJ2-1; CDR3nt: TGCGCCAGCAGTGATCCCGGGACTACCAATGAGCAGTTCTTC; CDR3aa: CASSDPGTTNEQFF
d_gene: .; v_gene: TRBV21-1; abundance: .; j_gene: TRBJ1-6; CDR3nt: TGTGCCAGCAGCAAAACAGGAGGGTATCATAATTCACCCCTCCACTTT; CDR3aa: CASSKTGGYHNSPLHF
d_gene: TRBD1; v_gene: TRBV5-1; abundance: .; j_gene: TRBJ1-2; CDR3nt: TGCGCCAGCAGCTTTTCAGGGGGAAACTATGGCTACACCTTC; CDR3aa: CASSFSGGNYGYTF
d_gene: TRBD1; v_gene: TRBV3-1/TRBV3-2; abundance: few; j_gene: TRBJ1-2; CDR3nt: TGTGCCAGCAGCCCCGGGACAGAGTATGGCTACACCTTC; CDR3aa: CASSPGTEYGYTF
d_gene: .; v_gene: TRBV3-1/TRBV3-2; abundance: few; j_gene: TRBJ2-2; CDR3nt: TGTGCCAGCAGCCAAGATGGAAGGGTTGGGGTCTCCGGGGAGCTGTTTTTT; CDR3aa: CASSQDGRVGVSGELFF
d_gene: .; v_gene: TRBV5-1; abundance: .; j_gene: TRBJ1-6; CDR3nt: TGCGCCAGCAGCTTGGGGGCCAGGGGCAATTCACCCCTCCACTTT; CDR3aa: CASSLGARGNSPLHF
d_gene: .; v_gene: TRBV18; abundance: .; j_gene: TRBJ1-1; CDR3nt: TGTGCCAGCTCACCCCTGCTGAACTTGAACACTGAAGCTTTCTTT; CDR3aa: CASSPLLNLNTEAFF
d_gene: .; v_gene: TRBV24-1; abundance: .; j_gene: TRBJ1-1; CDR3nt: TGTGCCACCAGTGGGCAGGGGAGGGCTTTCTTT; CDR3aa: CATSGQGRAFF
d_gene: .; v_gene: TRBV7-2; abundance: .; j_gene: TRBJ1-2; CDR3nt: TGTGCCAGCAGCTTAGTGGTAGAGGATGGCTACACCTTC; CDR3aa: CASSLVVEDGYTF
d_gene: .; v_gene: TRBV19; abundance: .; j_gene: TRBJ1-5; CDR3nt: TGTGCCAGTAGTTTGACGCGCAGTAATAGCAATCAGCCCCAGCATTTT; CDR3aa: CASSLTRSNSNQPQHF
d_gene: .; v_gene: TRBV28; abundance: .; j_gene: TRBJ1-2; CDR3nt: TGTGCCAGCACCGCCATCGATCGTGACTATGGCTACACCTTC; CDR3aa: CASTAIDRDYGYTF
d_gene: TRBD1; v_gene: TRBV2; abundance: .; j_gene: TRBJ1-2; CDR3nt: TGTGCCAGCACCGGGACAGGGGGTGCTGGCTACACCTTC; CDR3aa: CASTGTGGAGYTF
d_gene: .; v_gene: TRBV3-1/TRBV3-2; abundance: .; j_gene: TRBJ2-5; CDR3nt: TGTGCCAGCAGCCAGGGGGAGACCCAGTACTTC; CDR3aa: CASSQGETQYF
d_gene: .; v_gene: TRBV3-1/TRBV3-2; abundance: few; j_gene: TRBJ2-2; CDR3nt: TGTGCCAGCAGCCAAGCCGGGAGTCACACCGGGGAGCTGTTTTTT; CDR3aa: CASSQAGSHTGELFF
d_gene: .; v_gene: TRBV7-8; abundance: .; j_gene: TRBJ2-1; CDR3nt: TGTGCCAGCAGCTTAAAATTTGGTTGGGAGAATGAGCAGTTCTTC; CDR3aa: CASSLKFGWENEQFF
d_gene: TRBD1; v_gene: TRBV7-2; abundance: once; j_gene: TRBJ2-3; CDR3nt: TGTGCCAGCAGCCCAGGGGGCGCGGCAGATACGCAGTATTTT; CDR3aa: CASSPGGAADTQYF
d_gene: TRBD2; v_gene: TRBV19; abundance: .; j_gene: TRBJ2-3; CDR3nt: TGTGCCAGTAAAATAGCGGGGGGTTACACAGATACGCAGTATTTT; CDR3aa: CASKIAGGYTDTQYF
d_gene: TRBD1; v_gene: TRBV4-3; abundance: .; j_gene: TRBJ2-5; CDR3nt: TGCGCCAGCAGCCAACCGGGACAGGGGGGGACCCAGTACTTC; CDR3aa: CASSQPGQGGTQYF
d_gene: .; v_gene: TRBV24-1; abundance: .; j_gene: TRBJ1-5; CDR3nt: TGTGCCACCAGTGATGAGACCTTAAATCAGCCCCAGCATTTT; CDR3aa: CATSDETLNQPQHF
d_gene: .; v_gene: TRBV6-5; abundance: .; j_gene: TRBJ1-6; CDR3nt: TGTGCCAGCAGGGACCATAATTCACCCCTCCACTTT; CDR3aa: CASRDHNSPLHF
d_gene: .; v_gene: TRBV18; abundance: once; j_gene: TRBJ2-3; CDR3nt: TGTGCCAGCTCACCACCGGCCTCAGATACGCAGTATTTT; CDR3aa: CASSPPASDTQYF
d_gene: .; v_gene: TRBV2; abundance: .; j_gene: TRBJ2-1; CDR3nt: TGTGCCAGCAGTGAAGGGGTAGCTAGGGGCAATGAGCAGTTCTTC; CDR3aa: CASSEGVARGNEQFF
d_gene: .; v_gene: TRBV2; abundance: .; j_gene: TRBJ2-2; CDR3nt: TGTGCCAGCGGGACGACGAACACCGGGGAGCTGTTTTTT; CDR3aa: CASGTTNTGELFF
d_gene: TRBD1; v_gene: TRBV5-1; abundance: .; j_gene: TRBJ2-1; CDR3nt: TGCGCCAGCAGCCGGACAGGGGGCGCGGGGAATGAGCAGTTCTTC; CDR3aa: CASSRTGGAGNEQFF
d_gene: .; v_gene: TRBV24-1; abundance: .; j_gene: TRBJ2-6; CDR3nt: TGTGCCACCAGTGATTGGGGTGACAGGCGAGGGGGATCTGGGGCCAACGTCCTGACTTTC; CDR3aa: CATSDWGDRRGGSGANVLTF
d_gene: .; v_gene: TRBV9; abundance: once; j_gene: TRBJ1-3; CDR3nt: TGTGCCAGCAGCGAGAGATACCAGCTCTCTGGAAACACCATATATTTT; CDR3aa: CASSERYQLSGNTIYF
d_gene: TRBD1; v_gene: TRBV27; abundance: .; j_gene: TRBJ2-5; CDR3nt: TGTGCCAGCAGTCCATCCGGGACAGGGAGTCGTGGGACCCAGTACTTC; CDR3aa: CASSPSGTGSRGTQYF
d_gene: .; v_gene: TRBV19; abundance: few; j_gene: TRBJ1-5; CDR3nt: TGTGCCAGTAGTATATGGAACACCAATAGCAATCAGCCCCAGCATTTT; CDR3aa: CASSIWNTNSNQPQHF
d_gene: TRBD2; v_gene: TRBV10-1; abundance: .; j_gene: TRBJ2-1; CDR3nt: TGCGCCAGCAGTGATTTGGCGGGGGGGAACAATGAGCAGTTCTTC; CDR3aa: CASSDLAGGNNEQFF
d_gene: TRBD2; v_gene: TRBV5-1; abundance: .; j_gene: TRBJ2-2; CDR3nt: TGCGCCAGCAGTCTTACTAGCGGGGGCACCGGGGAGCTGTTTTTT; CDR3aa: CASSLTSGGTGELFF